This record concerns one T cell receptor (beta chain) sequence. Its specificity is unknown. This sample is part of a study of shared clonotypes between healthy human individuals. Study details: Two female and a few male donors aged 18 to 49 were enrolled. Per donor, three plates held CD4 naive cells, three held CD4 memory, two held CD8 naive and one held CD8 memory.

The study's findings and limits: Measured sharing among donors was expected to vary with sequencing depth.

Germline V gene sequence: CDR1 SGDLS, CDR2 YYNGEE. Trimming removed 2 bases at V and 0 bases at J, with 12 bases between. The CDR3 sequence is 17 residues long. Authors' data handling: Filtering differed for immunoSEQ, which gave only junction sequences without quality scores. TCRdb's table, derived via immunoSEQ multiplex PCR, lists solely in-frame clones and lacks some. The D gene and trimming were derived from the DNA, and the V and J assignments and clone size from that table. The sample carries some 1,400,000 clones, 96% recorded once. The sequenced sample was naive CD4+ T cells sorted from blood. The subset was: CD45RA+ positively selected. The sequence was obtained from a man aged 30-40 years in good health. The rearrangement links TRBV9 to TRBJ2-6; either TRBD1 or TRBD2 may supply D (5 bases each). The chain's CDR3 is CASSVSGTNSGANVLTF. The CDR3 DNA sequence: TGTGCCAGCAGCGTCTCAGGGACCAACTCTGGGGCCAACGTCCTGACTTTC.